This is a list of T cell receptor beta chains from one sample in a study of cytomegalovirus exposure and HLA in healthy donors. Profiling relied on immunoSEQ multiplex PCR, and the TCRdb table lists in-frame clones only, not all of them. Counted here are fewer than 120,000 clones, over 60% occurring once; the ten biggest clones make up under 15%. Sequencing was carried out using PBMCs. The receptor set was obtained from a man aged 25-45 years in good health and CMV-seropositive. Both conserved end residues are part of each CDR3. Fields, in order: CDR3 length, V gene, J gene, CDR3 protein.

>14|TRBV6-4|TRBJ1-2
CASSPTGGSSGYTF
>15|TRBV18|TRBJ1-4
CASTPAGYGGEKLFF
>14|TRBV5-4|TRBJ2-3
CASSLSTSTDTQYF
>13|TRBV6-6|TRBJ1-1
CASSGGSETEAFF
>16|TRBV14|TRBJ2-7
CASSQGLSDITYEQYF
>16|TRBV19|TRBJ1-2
CASSTRPGGHNYGYTF
>15|TRBV4-3|TRBJ2-1
CASSQDSGSYNEQFF
>17|TRBV7-8|TRBJ1-2
CASSPRIGTGQTYGYTF
>18|TRBV5-8|TRBJ1-5
CASSPPGGTPYSNQPQHF
>13|TRBV9|TRBJ2-7
CASSPKSGYEQYF
>18|TRBV7-8|TRBJ2-7
CASSSVRTSGLSSYEQYF
>17|TRBV28|TRBJ2-6
CASSSTGKPTGANVLTF
>15|TRBV4-3|TRBJ2-1
CASSQEGSSYNEQFF
>13|TRBV19|TRBJ1-5
CASSIGMQHSPHF
>15|TRBV28|TRBJ1-1
CASSKYQGTGTEAFF
>14|TRBV28|TRBJ1-1
CASSLDQVLSAAFF
>13|TRBV28|TRBJ1-1
CASSFLRQGEAFF
>13|TRBV28|TRBJ1-2
CASSPSVLYGYTF
>13|TRBV10-3|TRBJ2-7
CAITLGQSYEQYF
>13|TRBV29-1|TRBJ2-7
CSAVGQSPYEQYF
>15|TRBV7-2|TRBJ2-5
CASSPNGQGTETQYF
>11|TRBV5-4|TRBJ1-1
CASSFGTEAFF
>14|TRBV4-3|TRBJ2-2
CASSHPRNTGELFF
>17|TRBV4-1|TRBJ1-2
CASSPPGGRQANYGYTF
>11|TRBV11-2|TRBJ2-7
CASSFSSEQYF
>13|TRBV25-1|TRBJ1-5
CASSVAGMAPQHF
>14|TRBV5-4|TRBJ1-2
CASSLAGGGAGYTF
>17|TRBV5-3|TRBJ2-2
CARSPGTSGANTGELFF
>15|TRBV4-3|NA
CASSQGGGLGYEQYF
>13|TRBV5-6|TRBJ2-7
CASSLTSSYEQYF
>14|TRBV28|TRBJ2-1
CASSPGGARNEQFF
>16|TRBV6-5|TRBJ2-1
CASSYTASGGANEQFF
>15|TRBV5-1|TRBJ2-3
CASSLGLAGADTQYF
>13|TRBV4-3|TRBJ1-6
CASSQGENSPLHF
>14|TRBV7-6|TRBJ2-1
CASSMTGTYNEQFF
>15|TRBV27|TRBJ2-3
CASSPRGSSTDTQYF
>14|TRBV10-3|TRBJ2-2
CAISRTGGSGELFF
>14|TRBV5-1|TRBJ1-2
CASLNLREFYGYTF
>15|TRBV7-2|TRBJ1-1
CASSSRTAQNTEAFF
>12|TRBV10-1|TRBJ1-2
CASKGLCYGYTF
>15|TRBV5-6|TRBJ2-7
CASSSRRGSDYEQYF
>14|TRBV9|TRBJ2-3
CASSVVGATDTQYF
>15|TRBV9|TRBJ2-3
CASSSTAGRDGTQYF
>12|TRBV29-1|TRBJ2-5
CSVDRGRETQYF
>14|TRBV9|TRBJ2-3
CASSGGGGTDTQYF
>15|TRBV29-1|TRBJ1-1
CSVVGTGGMNTEAFF
>16|TRBV19|TRBJ2-1
CASSPQGRSSYNEQFF
>12|TRBV19|TRBJ2-4
CASSTSGYIQYF
>16|TRBV6-6|TRBJ1-6
CASSTTGHGVNSPLHF
>12|TRBV18|TRBJ2-1
CASSPQGVEQFF
>13|TRBV27|TRBJ1-6
CASSHRVYSPLHF
>17|TRBV11-2|TRBJ2-5
CASSLDHRGQGDLEQYF
>14|TRBV6-5|TRBJ1-2
CASRGTGRNYGYTF
>13|TRBV7-9|TRBJ2-7
CASSSRTASEQYF